The entry below gives a single T cell receptor (beta chain) sequence along with its context. The sample comes from a study of control samples from healthy donors and cancer patients. TCRdb's copy holds only in-frame clones and misses some; the assay was immunoSEQ multiplex PCR. The table includes about 120,000 clones, just under 90% detected once. Sequenced material: blood. This TCR derives from a man aged 25-45 years in good health.

In DNA, the CDR3 is TGTGCCAGCAGTGTTAATGCGGTAGAAGCTTTCTTT. Residues: CASSVNAVEAFF. This chain uses TRBV25-1 with TRBJ1-1; D is uncertain. V was pared by 4 bases and J by 8 bases, with 11 bases between. The CDR3 sequence is 12 residues long. Germline values: CDR1 MGHDK, CDR2 SYGVNS.